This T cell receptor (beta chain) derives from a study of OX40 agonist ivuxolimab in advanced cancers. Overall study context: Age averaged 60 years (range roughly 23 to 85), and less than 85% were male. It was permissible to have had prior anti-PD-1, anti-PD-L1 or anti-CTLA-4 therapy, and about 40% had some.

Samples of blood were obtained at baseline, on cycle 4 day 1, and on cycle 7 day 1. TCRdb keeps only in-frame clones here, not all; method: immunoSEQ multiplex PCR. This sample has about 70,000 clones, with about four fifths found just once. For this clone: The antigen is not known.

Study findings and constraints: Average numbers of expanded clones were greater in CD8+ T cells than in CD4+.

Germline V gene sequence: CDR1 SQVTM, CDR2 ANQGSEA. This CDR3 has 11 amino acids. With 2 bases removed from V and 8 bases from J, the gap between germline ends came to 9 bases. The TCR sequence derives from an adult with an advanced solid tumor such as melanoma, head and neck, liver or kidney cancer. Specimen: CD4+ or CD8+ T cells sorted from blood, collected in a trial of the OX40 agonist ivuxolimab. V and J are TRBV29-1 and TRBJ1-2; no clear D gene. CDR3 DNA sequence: TGCAGCGTTGAATACCTCTGGGGCTACACCTTC. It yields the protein CSVEYLWGYTF.